This T cell receptor (beta chain) was captured by sequencing in a study of OX40 agonist ivuxolimab in advanced cancers. At the level of the study: Two cutaneous melanoma patients and one hepatocellular carcinoma patient, three in all, had partial responses.

TCRdb's copy holds only in-frame clones and misses some; the assay was immunoSEQ multiplex PCR. The sample gives some 34,000 clones, less than 85% of which show up once; 20% to 25% is in the top ten. Per the germline V gene, CDR1 is MNHEY and CDR2 is SMNVEV (reference sequence). V shed 5 bases and J 7 bases; nucleotides not matched to a gene: 9. CDR3 length: 14 amino acids. Researchers took blood at baseline, on cycle 4 day 1, and on cycle 7 day 1. This TCR derives from an adult with an advanced solid tumor such as melanoma, head and neck, liver or kidney cancer. The V and J genes are TRBV27 and TRBJ1-2, with TRBD1 identical over 8 bases. The sequencing here drew on CD4+ or CD8+ T cells sorted from blood, taken in a trial of the OX40 agonist ivuxolimab. The CDR3 loop is CASSDLGTGGGYTF. DNA for the CDR3: TGTGCCAGCAGTGATCTGGGGACAGGAGGTGGCTACACCTTC.